This passage covers 16 T cell receptor beta chains from one sample sequenced in a study of CD8 T cells in ankylosing spondylitis. One entry per CDR3 protein, called by TCRdb with MiXCR from the 5' RACE reads. Among roughly 150,000 distinct CDR3 sequences listed, 7% to 8% were seen once. Sequencing was done on a sample of blood, either unsorted or a sorted T cell fraction (not recorded which). Receptors originate from a female donor with ankylosing spondylitis or in good health (not recorded which).

This clonotype was picked up many times. The rearrangement links TRBV12-5 to TRBJ2-2, with a weak D call TRBD1 (5 bases). The CDR3 covers 15 residues. V lost 6 bases and J lost 1, with 12 bases in between. The germline V gene has CDR1 LGHNT and CDR2 FRNRAP. The CDR3 DNA reads TGTGCTAGTGGCCCCGGACATTTGAACACCGGGGAGCTGTTTTTT. It is translated as CASGPGHLNTGELFF. The whole variable domain, remainder taken from reference TRBV12-5 and TRBJ2-2, is DARVTQTPRHKVTEMGQEVTMRCQPILGHNTVFWYRQTMMQGLELLAYFRNRAPLDDSGMPKDRFSAEMPDATLATLKIQPSEPRDSAVYFCASGPGHLNTGELFFGEGSRLTVL.

This clonotype was found many times. The V gene is TRBV9, the J gene TRBJ2-3; 9 bases fit TRBD2. The CDR3 is made up of 17 amino acids. Unmatched junction bases numbered 7, after V lost 0 bases and J lost 2 bases. The germline V gene has CDR1 SGDLS and CDR2 YYNGEE. CDR3 in amino acids: CASSVEGIAGATDTQYF. The CDR3 DNA is TGTGCCAGCAGCGTAGAGGGGATAGCGGGGGCCACAGATACGCAGTATTTT.

This clonotype has at least ten counts. The CDR3 loop is CASSYEGQSGRNTIYF. CDR3 bases: TGTGCCAGCAGCTATGAGGGACAGTCCGGCAGGAACACCATATATTTT. V gene TRBV7-6 combines with J gene TRBJ1-3, with 7 bases aligning to TRBD1. The CDR3 has 16 residues. The J segment lost 7 bases and the V segment lost 4 bases, leaving 13 bases of the junction unmatched. Germline lookup yields CDR1 SGHVS and CDR2 FNYEAQ.

This clonotype was recorded many times. The chain combines TRBV20-1 with TRBJ2-1; 13 bases map to TRBD2. This CDR3 contains 15 residues. Germline V lookup: CDR1 DFQATT, CDR2 SNEGSKA (reference sequence). The ends lost 5 bases at V and 5 bases at J; junction bases unmatched: 6. The CDR3 protein is CSASVLAGGNNEQFF. DNA for the CDR3: TGCAGTGCTTCCGTACTAGCGGGGGGGAACAATGAGCAGTTCTTC.

This clonotype was picked up many times. The gene calls are TRBV9 and TRBJ2-1; 9 bases match TRBD1. CDR3 length equals 14 residues. Trimming cost V 3 bases and J 6 bases; bases outside gene matches: 4. The germline V gene encodes CDR1 SGDLS and CDR2 YYNGEE. The CDR3: CASSATGGTNEQFF. CDR3 DNA sequence: TGTGCCAGCAGCGCGACAGGGGGAACCAATGAGCAGTTCTTC.

Ten or more counts support this clonotype. The CDR3: CASSVPRGGSVNEQFF. The CDR3, as DNA: TGTGCCAGCAGCGTACCCCGGGGGGGATCGGTCAATGAGCAGTTCTTC. The chain links TRBV9 to TRBJ2-1; 8 bases are shared with TRBD2. V dropped 1 base and J dropped 6; count of bases not matched to a gene: 9. CDR3 length equals 16 residues. The germline V gene encodes CDR1 SGDLS and CDR2 YYNGEE.

This clonotype appeared many times. This chain links TRBV20-1 with TRBJ2-7, with D unresolved. The CDR3 has 13 amino acids. Trimming stripped 3 bases from V and 2 bases from J, with 11 bases between. From germline, CDR1 is DFQATT and CDR2 SNEGSKA (reference sequence). CDR3 sequence reads: CSARSRSPYEQYF. The CDR3 nucleotides are TGCAGTGCTAGGAGCCGTAGCCCCTACGAGCAGTACTTC.

This clonotype has ten or more counts. V usage is TRBV4-1 and J usage is TRBJ1-5; no clear D. There are 16 residues in the CDR3. Trimming left V 0 bases short and J 1 base short, with 10 bases between. The germline V gene has CDR1 MGHRA and CDR2 YSYEKL. This CDR3 is CASSQDAVTSNQPQHF. CDR3 in DNA: TGCGCCAGCAGCCAAGATGCGGTAACCAGCAATCAGCCCCAGCATTTT.

This clonotype was detected a few times. The chain links TRBV7-2 to TRBJ1-1; D is unclear. The CDR3 loop spans 10 amino acids. V was pared by 4 bases and J by 11 bases, with 8 bases between. The germline CDR1 and CDR2 sequences are SGHTA and FQGNSA. This CDR3 is CASSSEYAFF. In nucleotides, the CDR3 is TGTGCCAGCAGCTCGGAGTACGCTTTCTTT.

This clonotype was observed a few times. The V and J genes are TRBV12-3 or TRBV12-4 and TRBJ1-5; a weak D match, TRBD1 (6 bases). The V and J ends lost 0 bases and 4 bases respectively, with 10 bases between them. This CDR3 region has 15 residues. The chain's CDR3 is CASSLARGQNQPQHF. CDR3 nucleotide sequence: TGTGCCAGCAGTTTAGCGAGAGGACAGAATCAGCCCCAGCATTTT.

This clonotype was recorded a few times. V gene TRBV3-1 combines with J gene TRBJ2-1; no firm D call. CDR1 LGHDT and CDR2 YNNKEL come from the germline V gene (reference sequence). The CDR3 is 12 residues long. Trimming left V 3 bases short and J 7 bases short, with 7 bases between. CDR3 residues: CASSHVGNEQFF. In DNA, the CDR3 is TGTGCCAGCAGCCACGTGGGGAATGAGCAGTTCTTC.

This clonotype was detected many times. The rearrangement links TRBV6-1 to TRBJ1-3; D is unclear. Germline CDR1 and CDR2: MNHNS and SASEGT. The CDR3 is 15 amino acids. Between the trimmed V and J ends, which lost 7 bases and 4 bases, there was a span of 17 bases. CDR3 amino acids: CASKKDGLSGNTIYF. As DNA, the CDR3 is TGTGCCAGCAAAAAGGACGGACTTTCGGGAAACACCATATATTTT.

In this sample, this clonotype turned up a few times. The chain employs TRBV24-1 and TRBJ2-3; D remains unclear. This CDR3 is 11 amino acids long. V was pared by 9 bases and J by 8 bases, with 11 bases between. Germline V gene lookup returns CDR1 KGHDR and CDR2 SFDVKD. CDR3 DNA sequence: TGTGCCACCGAATACATGGGTACGCAGTATTTT. Translating it yields CATEYMGTQYF.

This chain connects TRBV12-3 or TRBV12-4 to TRBJ1-1; 7 nucleotides line up with TRBD1. The V and J ends lost 6 bases and 1 base, in that order; junction bases with no gene match: 5. This CDR3 spans 14 amino acids. Written as DNA, the CDR3 is TGTGCCAGCAGACCGACAGGGCCGAACACTGAAGCTTTCTTT. It specifies CASRPTGPNTEAFF.

In its sample, this clonotype was seen many times. The chain joins TRBV12-3 or TRBV12-4 to TRBJ2-3, with a tentative D call TRBD2 (7 bases). V lost 6 bases and J 2 bases, leaving 15 bases between the germline ends. The CDR3 is 15 residues long. The CDR3 protein is CASRGGGLNTDTQYF. The CDR3, as DNA: TGTGCCAGCAGGGGGGGGGGCTTGAACACAGATACGCAGTATTTT.

This clonotype has a count of ten or more. J is TRBJ1-1 and V is TRBV6-5, with D tentatively TRBD1 (5 bases). Germline V gene sequence: CDR1 MNHEY, CDR2 SVGAGI. Trimming pared 2 bases from V and 3 bases from J, leaving 13 bases between. The CDR3 is 15 residues long. CDR3 nucleotide sequence: TGTGCCAGCAGTTACCCGGCAGGGACGCACACTGAAGCTTTCTTT. Its translation is CASSYPAGTHTEAFF.